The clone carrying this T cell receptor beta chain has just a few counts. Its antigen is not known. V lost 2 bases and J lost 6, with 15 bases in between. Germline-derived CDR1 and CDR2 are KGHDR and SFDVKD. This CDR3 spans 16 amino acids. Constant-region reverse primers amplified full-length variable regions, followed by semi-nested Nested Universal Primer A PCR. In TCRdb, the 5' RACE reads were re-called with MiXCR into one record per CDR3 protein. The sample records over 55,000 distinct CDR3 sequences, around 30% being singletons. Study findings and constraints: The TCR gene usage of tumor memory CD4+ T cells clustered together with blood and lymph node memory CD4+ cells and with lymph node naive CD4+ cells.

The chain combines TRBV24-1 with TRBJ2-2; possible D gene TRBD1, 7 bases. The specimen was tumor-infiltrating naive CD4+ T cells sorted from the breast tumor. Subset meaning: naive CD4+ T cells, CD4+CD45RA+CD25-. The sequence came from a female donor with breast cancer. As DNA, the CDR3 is TGTGCCACCAGTGATTCCGGCAGGGGGGTCGCCGGGGAGCTGTTTTTT. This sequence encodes CATSDSGRGVAGELFF.